The clone carrying this TCR beta chain was picked up one time. Measured with immunoSEQ multiplex PCR; TCRdb has only the in-frame clones, and not every one. Among over 2 million clones listed, around 95% were seen once. The source of the sample is a study of shared clonotypes between healthy human individuals. V dropped 6 bases and J dropped 3 bases, with 9 bases sitting between them. Germline V gives CDR1 MNHEY, CDR2 SVGAGI. CDR3 length: 13 amino acids. The rearrangement joins TRBV6-5 to TRBJ1-3, with TRBD1 as a possible D gene (6 bases). The sequence was obtained from a man in his late teens or twenties in good health. The sequenced sample consisted of naive CD4+ T cells sorted from blood. Noted subset: CD45RA+ positively selected. CDR3 sequence (DNA): TGTGCCAGCAGCGCAGGGGTTGGAAACACCATATATTTT. This sequence encodes CASSAGVGNTIYF.